This TCR beta chain is drawn from a study of T cell repertoires in aging, cancer and after chemotherapy (dated by TCRdb to about 2019). For the wider study: The donors fell into six age groups ranging from 30 or younger to 70 or older, and each group had at least three individuals. In the solid tumor group, the paired samples taken before and after chemotherapy came from patients with brain tumors (glioblastoma) who were receiving therapy based on temozolomide. Several million TCR reads were contained in the full dataset. The study profiled peripheral blood TCR beta repertoires from healthy donors and cancer patients to examine immunoaging and T cell reconstitution after chemotherapy. Alongside around 98 healthy donors serving as a reference group, the cohort included roughly 220 cancer patients, of whom roughly 91 had hematological cancers and 110 to 140 had solid cancers. Broad study findings and their caveats: In both cancer cohorts, median generation probability rose over the chemotherapy interval, which suggests that the repertoire was reconstituted through rebound thymic output. Compared with age-matched healthy donors, untreated patients with either hematological or solid cancers had significantly lower TCR diversity in the blood along with higher clonality. According to the authors, the repertoire data do not permit conclusions about immunological memory after chemotherapy. Declining TCR diversity with age in healthy donors was mainly explained by loss of richness; in cancer patients, loss of evenness also contributed.

Rearranged TRB sequences spanning V, D and J segments were amplified by multiplex touch-down PCR using a mixed TRB-A/B primer pool. Illumina adapters and sample indices were attached to the amplicons through two consecutive PCR reactions run with Phusion HS II polymerase. The amplicons were purified from gel with the NucleoSpin Gel and PCR Clean-up kit and then assessed with Qubit and an Agilent 2100 Bioanalyzer. The libraries were sequenced on an Illumina MiSeq with 600-cycle, single-indexed, paired-end runs. As for how the authors treated the data: TRB sequences were processed with MiXCR versions 2.12 and 3.0.5. Each unique CDR3 nucleotide sequence was counted as one clone, and only productive sequences with at least two reads were retained. The repertoire metrics were Shannon diversity, evenness, clonality (defined as one minus evenness), and alpha-parameterized diversity profiles covering alpha 0 to 5. The IGoR algorithm was used to compute generation probabilities of clones in paired pre- and post-chemotherapy samples. The raw public reads went through TCRdb reprocessing: fastp at Q25, MiXCR clone calling, in-frame beta chains kept. Entries are consolidated by CDR3 protein sequence, retaining the most common genes and DNA. The V and J calls follow TCRdb's processing rather than the paper's. This sample gives about 2,500 distinct CDR3 sequences in total; roughly 32% of them show up just once. Roughly 30% of the sample goes to the ten largest clones.

A word on this clonotype: What this receptor recognizes is not known. No clone much larger than this one lies a single base away; base qualities are absent.

TCR beta rearrangements were amplified from genomic DNA isolated from peripheral blood, not from sorted cells or RNA. Germline trimming amounts to 5 bases on V and 3 bases on J, with 5 as the count of junction bases outside the gene matches. The germline V gene encodes CDR1 SGHDT and CDR2 YYEEEE. There are 14 amino acids in the CDR3, from cysteine to phenylalanine inclusive. The read is trimmed to its CDR3 DNA, 42 bases read in frame from base 1. Recombination joined TRBV5-6 with TRBJ2-3; 8 bases in the middle match TRBD2. The sequencing sample was made of blood. This TCR derives from a human donor with a solid tumor. The nucleotides are TGTGCCAGCAGGCCACCGGGGGGGACAGATACGCAGTATTTT. This is translated as CASRPPGGTDTQYF.